The 31 T cell receptor beta chains below come from one sample, sequenced in a study of T cells after yellow fever vaccination. Via MiXCR, TCRdb re-called the 5' RACE reads, giving one row per CDR3 protein. The sample shows about 50,000 distinct CDR3 sequences, around 6.2% of them seen only once. The sequencing used PBMCs, either bulk or a sorted T-cell subset (CD4+, CD8+, memory, or dextramer-sorted; not recorded which), collected on the day of the yellow fever booster vaccination. These receptors originate from a man between 18 and 29 years old who received the YFV17D yellow fever vaccine.

This clonotype was detected a few times. The chain recombines TRBV18 with TRBJ2-2; a weak D match, TRBD1 (5 bases). Germline V gene lookup returns CDR1 KGHSH and CDR2 LQKENI. Trimming cost V 5 bases and J 1 base, with 20 bases left between them. This CDR3 is built from 18 residues. The CDR3: CASSIVGHAEMNTGELFF. The CDR3 DNA is TGTGCCAGCTCAATCGTGGGGCACGCGGAGATGAACACCGGGGAGCTGTTTTTT.

The V gene is TRBV5-4, the J gene TRBJ2-2; D gene uncertain. The CDR3 length is 13 residues. Trimming took 4 bases from V and 4 from J, leaving 8 bases between them. The V gene's germline CDR1 is SGHNT and CDR2 YYREEE (reference sequence). CDR3 nucleotides: TGTGCCAGCAGCCCCCCTACCACCGGGGAGCTGTTTTTT. It encodes CASSPPTTGELFF. Filled out from reference TRBV5-4 and TRBJ2-2, the complete variable domain reads ETGVTQSPTHLIKTRGQQVTLRCSSQSGHNTVSWYQQALGQGPQFIFQYYREEENGRGNFPPRFSGLQFPNYSSELNVNALELDDSALYLCASSPPTTGELFFGEGSRLTVL.

This clonotype was seen repeatedly, ten times or more. The chain joins TRBV20-1 to TRBJ1-5, with TRBD1 as a possible D gene (5 bases). There are 15 residues in the CDR3. Germline-derived CDR1 and CDR2 are DFQATT and SNEGSKA (reference sequence). Trimming removed 1 base at V and 2 bases at J, with 12 bases between. Here the CDR3 reads CSARVQGLGNQPQHF. In DNA, the CDR3 is TGCAGTGCTAGAGTTCAGGGCTTAGGCAATCAGCCCCAGCATTTT.

There are many counts of this clonotype. The chain carries TRBV6-2 or TRBV6-3 and TRBJ2-1; 10 bases are shared with TRBD2. CDR3 length: 15 residues. J lost 2 bases, V lost 8 bases, and 6 bases had no gene match. Germline V gene data show CDR1 as MNHEY and CDR2 as SVGEGT. The CDR3 here is CASWGTSEAYNEQFF. In DNA, the CDR3 is TGTGCCAGCTGGGGGACTAGCGAAGCCTACAATGAGCAGTTCTTC.

This rearrangement joins TRBV7-2 to TRBJ2-3; unclear D gene. CDR3 length: 15 residues. Germline V lookup: CDR1 SGHTA, CDR2 FQGNSA. V lost 5 bases and J lost 0, with 12 bases in between. The CDR3 protein is CASSTFTTSTDTQYF. The CDR3, as DNA: TGTGCCAGCAGCACGTTTACCACTAGCACAGATACGCAGTATTTT.

This clonotype was recorded many times. The chain carries TRBV7-2 and TRBJ2-5, with 15 bases fitting TRBD2. V lost 5 bases and J lost 4; bases outside the gene matches: 2. The CDR3 contains 15 residues. The germline V gene has CDR1 SGHTA and CDR2 FQGNSA. CDR3 region: CASSPGLAGGETQYF. The CDR3 region has the DNA TGTGCCAGCAGCCCGGGACTAGCGGGGGGAGAGACCCAGTACTTC. The variable domain in full, completed from reference TRBV7-2 and TRBJ2-5, reads GAGVSQSPSNKVTEKGKDVELRCDPISGHTALYWYRQSLGQGLEFLIYFQGNSAPDKSGLPSDRFSAERTGGSVSTLTIQRTQQEDSAVYLCASSPGLAGGETQYFGPGTRLLVL.

V gene TRBV4-1 combines with J gene TRBJ2-5; D not resolved. Germline CDR1 is MGHRA and CDR2 is YSYEKL. The CDR3 runs 13 residues. The ends were cut back, 4 bases at V and 9 bases at J, with 15 bases in the middle. The CDR3, as DNA: TGCGCCAGCAGCCCTGTTATCCAAATGGCCCAGTACTTC. It codes for CASSPVIQMAQYF.

In this sample, this clonotype turned up many times. V and J are TRBV15 and TRBJ2-5; D is possibly TRBD1 (5 bases). Germline-derived CDR1 and CDR2 are LNHNV and YYDKDF (reference sequence). V was pared by 0 bases and J by 0 bases, with 8 bases between. This CDR3 comprises 15 residues. DNA of the CDR3: TGTGCCACCAGCAGAGAGGCAGGGTACCAAGAGACCCAGTACTTC. Translated: CATSREAGYQETQYF.

V is TRBV16 and J is TRBJ2-3; TRBD1 matches at 8 bases. V was clipped by 4 bases and J by 1 base; unmatched bases: 13. CDR3 length: 18 amino acids. The V gene's germline CDR1 is KGHSY and CDR2 FQNENV. This CDR3 is CASSPSRQGSHGTDTQYF. The CDR3 coding sequence is TGTGCCAGCAGCCCCTCACGACAGGGGTCACACGGCACAGATACGCAGTATTTT.

CDR3 DNA: TGTGCCAGCAGCGACGGGACCTACGAGCAGTACTTC. Amino acid sequence: CASSDGTYEQYF. The rearrangement uses TRBV7-9 and TRBJ2-7, with D perhaps matching TRBD2 (5 bases). The V gene's germline CDR1 is SEHNR and CDR2 FQNEAQ (reference sequence). This CDR3 is built from 12 residues. With 5 bases removed from V and 2 bases from J, the gap between germline ends came to 7 bases.

A remark on this clonotype: Given a much more abundant clone one base away, this may be a read error. This rearrangement joins TRBV29-1 to TRBJ1-1; D call uncertain. This CDR3 has 13 residues. The germline gives CDR1 SQVTM, CDR2 ANQGSEA. The CDR3 loop reads CSVELAENSEAFF. CDR3 in DNA: TGCAGCGTTGAACTGGCAGAGAACAGTGAAGCTTTCTTT.

The chain employs TRBV3-1 and TRBJ1-2, with 10 bases aligning to TRBD1. The CDR3 extends over 15 amino acids. Germline V lookup: CDR1 LGHDT, CDR2 YNNKEL (reference sequence). Trimming cost V 1 base and J 4 bases; bases outside gene matches: 3. CDR3 in DNA: TGTGCCAGCAGCCAAGGGGACAGGGGCGCCTATGGCTACACCTTC. As protein: CASSQGDRGAYGYTF.

This chain connects TRBV6-5 to TRBJ2-3; a weak D match, TRBD2 (6 bases). This CDR3 contains 15 residues. Germline assignment: CDR1 MNHEY and CDR2 SVGAGI. V lost 6 bases, J lost 6 bases, and 19 bases lay in between. CDR3: CASSPGTELWDTQYF. The CDR3 nucleotides are TGTGCCAGCAGCCCCGGGACTGAACTTTGGGATACGCAGTATTTT.

CDR3 sequence (DNA): TGTGCCAGCAGTTTTTGGACCCTCTGCAAGCAGTACTTC. Protein sequence: CASSFWTLCKQYF. This chain uses TRBV12-3 or TRBV12-4 with TRBJ2-7, with no clear D. This CDR3 is built from 13 residues. V dropped 3 bases and J dropped 8 bases, with 14 bases sitting between them.

This clonotype showed up just a few times. The chain has TRBV23-1 and TRBJ2-5; 8 bases fit TRBD1. TRBV23-1 is an ORF for which the function is uncertain. V trimming: 4 bases; J trimming: 5 bases; junction bases outside the gene matches: 12. The CDR3 runs to 16 residues. CDR3 residues: CASSPLMGRGQETQYF. As DNA, the CDR3 is TGCGCCAGCAGTCCGCTGATGGGCAGGGGGCAGGAGACCCAGTACTTC.

The rearrangement links TRBV4-1 to TRBJ1-5; no clear D. Germline-derived CDR1 and CDR2 are MGHRA and YSYEKL. The CDR3 runs to 14 residues. The V end lost 1 base, the J end lost 2 bases, and 6 bases lay between the germline ends. DNA for the CDR3: TGCGCCAGCAGCCAAGGAAGGGGCAATCAGCCCCAGCATTTT. Residues: CASSQGRGNQPQHF.

Many counts were recorded for this clonotype. Written as DNA, the CDR3 is TGTGCCAGCACCCCTCAGGCGGGTGTGGGAGAGACCCAGTACTTC. It translates to CASTPQAGVGETQYF. This chain connects TRBV27 to TRBJ2-5; weak D call: TRBD2 (5 bases). The germline V gene has CDR1 MNHEY and CDR2 SMNVEV (reference sequence). CDR3 length equals 15 residues. The V gene lost 7 bases and the J gene lost 4 bases, with 19 bases spanning the gap.

This clonotype was observed a few times. V and J are TRBV4-3 and TRBJ1-3, with D possibly being TRBD1 (5 bases). V was trimmed by 4 bases and J by 0 bases, leaving 19 bases between them. The length of the CDR3 is 18 residues. Per germline, CDR1 LGHNA and CDR2 YSLEER. The CDR3 spells CASSRNSGTASSGNTIYF. In DNA form, the CDR3 reads TGCGCCAGCAGCCGTAACTCCGGGACCGCGAGCTCTGGAAACACCATATATTTT.

This clonotype occurred many times. The genes are TRBV27 and TRBJ1-2, with TRBD1 matching over 9 bases. This CDR3 spans 14 amino acids. Germline V gene sequence: CDR1 MNHEY, CDR2 SMNVEV (reference sequence). J lost 4 bases, V lost 5 bases, and 5 bases had no gene match. CDR3 protein: CASSGPDRGYGYTF. The DNA for the CDR3 is TGTGCCAGCAGTGGGCCGGACAGGGGCTATGGCTACACCTTC.

This clonotype was recorded many times. The chain joins TRBV29-1 to TRBJ2-7; TRBD1 matches at 8 bases. The CDR3 contains 13 residues. Losses at the gene ends were 3 bases for V and 9 bases for J; bases not matched to a gene: 10. CDR1 is SQVTM, CDR2 ANQGSEA, per germline. The CDR3 is CSVEDRVSEGQYF. CDR3 coding DNA: TGCAGCGTTGAGGACAGGGTGTCCGAGGGGCAGTACTTC.

This clonotype occurred many times. V usage is TRBV4-3 and J usage is TRBJ1-1; TRBD1 aligns across 7 bases. There are 17 residues in the CDR3. Per germline, CDR1 LGHNA and CDR2 YSLEER. V shed 1 base, J shed 1 base, and the junction held 9 bases outside the gene matches. CDR3 loop: CASSQAIAGTANTEAFF. CDR3 in DNA: TGCGCCAGCAGCCAAGCCATTGCCGGGACAGCGAACACTGAAGCTTTCTTT.

The table lists this clonotype with a few counts. The V call is TRBV3-1, the J call TRBJ2-6, with D possibly being TRBD1 (6 bases). The V end lost 1 base, the J end lost 2 bases, and 6 bases lay between the germline ends. Germline-derived CDR1 and CDR2 are LGHDT and YNNKEL (reference sequence). The CDR3 length is 15 residues. The CDR3 region is CASSQGGPGANVLTF. The CDR3 bases are TGTGCCAGCAGCCAAGGGGGGCCTGGGGCCAACGTCCTGACTTTC.

This clonotype has a handful of counts. This chain connects TRBV4-1 to TRBJ2-1; D not resolved. Germline CDR1 MGHRA, CDR2 YSYEKL. This CDR3 is 13 amino acids long. V lost 2 bases and J lost 8, with 10 bases in between. The CDR3 region has the DNA TGCGCCAGCAGCCAAATGCCCTCGTATGAGCAGTTCTTC. This sequence encodes CASSQMPSYEQFF.

This clonotype was seen a few times. The J gene is TRBJ1-4, the V gene TRBV4-1, with unresolved D. Trimming left V 0 bases short and J 0 bases short, with 5 bases between. Germline CDR1 and CDR2: MGHRA and YSYEKL. This CDR3 is built from 15 residues. CDR3 DNA sequence: TGCGCCAGCAGCCAAGAGCCCCCAACTAATGAAAAACTGTTTTTT. Encoded protein: CASSQEPPTNEKLFF.

The chain recombines TRBV13 with TRBJ2-1; TRBD2 aligns across 10 bases. The CDR3 sequence is 14 residues long. The germline gives CDR1 PRHDT, CDR2 FYEKMQ (reference sequence). The V segment lost 0 bases and the J segment 10 bases; nucleotides outside the gene matches: 3. DNA of the CDR3: TGTGCCAGCAGCTTAGGGCTAGCGGGGGTGGAGCAGTTCTTC. Its translation is CASSLGLAGVEQFF.

This clonotype was recorded many times. The J gene is TRBJ2-7, the V gene TRBV6-5; D is tentatively TRBD1 or TRBD2 (5 bases each). Trimming shortened V by 2 bases and J by 3 bases, and 11 bases separated the two germline ends. CDR1 is MNHEY, CDR2 SVGAGI, per germline. The CDR3 runs to 14 residues. The CDR3 reads CASSYGTPDYEQYF. CDR3 in DNA: TGTGCCAGCAGTTACGGGACGCCAGACTACGAGCAGTACTTC.

This clonotype appeared a few times. The CDR3 DNA sequence: TGTGCCAGCAGTTTCTATTCCGGGTCAGGGGGAGTAGTCCACGAGCAGTACTTC. Translating gives CASSFYSGSGGVVHEQYF. The chain carries TRBV27 and TRBJ2-7, with TRBD1 identical over 7 bases. V lost 3 bases to trimming and J lost 5 bases; unmatched junction nucleotides: 19. The CDR3 loop spans 18 amino acids. The germline CDR1 and CDR2 sequences are MNHEY and SMNVEV (reference sequence).

This clonotype was observed many times. The chain has TRBV4-2 and TRBJ2-1; 12 bases agree with TRBD2. V gave up 4 bases and J gave up 7 bases; unmatched junction bases: 5. CDR1 is LGHNA, CDR2 YNFKEQ, per germline. CDR3 length: 15 amino acids. The CDR3 spells CASSRGTSGWNEQFF. CDR3 bases: TGTGCCAGCAGCCGCGGGACTAGCGGGTGGAATGAGCAGTTCTTC.

The table lists this clonotype with many counts. The chain is built from TRBV12-3 or TRBV12-4 and TRBJ2-7, with D perhaps TRBD1 (6 bases). V gave up 5 bases and J gave up 3 bases, with 8 bases separating them. CDR3 size: 12 residues. The chain's CDR3 is CASSTGFYEQYF. CDR3 DNA sequence: TGTGCCAGCAGTACAGGGTTCTACGAGCAGTACTTC.

This clonotype was picked up a small number of times. The rearrangement joins TRBV7-9 to TRBJ2-1; 11 bases are a match to TRBD2. The CDR3 loop spans 14 amino acids. V shed 5 bases, J shed 5 bases, and the junction held 2 bases outside the gene matches. CDR1 and CDR2 from the germline V gene are SEHNR and FQNEAQ (reference sequence). CDR3 in DNA: TGTGCCAGCAGCGCTAGCGGGGGGAACAATGAGCAGTTCTTC. Translating gives CASSASGGNNEQFF.

The rearrangement links TRBV11-2 to TRBJ2-5; tentative D call: TRBD1 (5 bases). The germline V gene encodes CDR1 SGHAT and CDR2 FQNNGV. The CDR3 spans 14 residues. Trimming took 1 base from V and 5 from J, leaving 11 bases between them. The CDR3, as DNA: TGTGCCAGCAGCTTAGTTATGGGGCAGGAGACCCAGTACTTC. Encoded protein: CASSLVMGQETQYF.